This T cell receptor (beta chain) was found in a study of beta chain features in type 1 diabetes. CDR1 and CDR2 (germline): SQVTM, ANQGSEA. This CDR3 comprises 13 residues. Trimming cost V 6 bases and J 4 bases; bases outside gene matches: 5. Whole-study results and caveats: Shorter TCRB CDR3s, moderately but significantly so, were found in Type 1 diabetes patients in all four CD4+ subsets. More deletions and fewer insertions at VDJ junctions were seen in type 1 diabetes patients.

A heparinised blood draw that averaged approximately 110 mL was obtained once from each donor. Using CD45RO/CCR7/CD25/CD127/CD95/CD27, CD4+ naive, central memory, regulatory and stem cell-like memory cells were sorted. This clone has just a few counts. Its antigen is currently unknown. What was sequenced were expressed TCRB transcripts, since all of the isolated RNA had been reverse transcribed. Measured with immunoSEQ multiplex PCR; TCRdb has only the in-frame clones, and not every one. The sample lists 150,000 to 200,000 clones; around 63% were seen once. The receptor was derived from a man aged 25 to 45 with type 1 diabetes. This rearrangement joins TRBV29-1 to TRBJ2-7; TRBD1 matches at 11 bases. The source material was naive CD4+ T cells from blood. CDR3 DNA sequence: TGCAGCGTCAGGGGACAGGGGGTATACGAGCAGTACTTC. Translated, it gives CSVRGQGVYEQYF.